This TCR beta chain appears in the sequencing data of a study of T cell changes during pregnancy in multiple sclerosis. For this clone: Distinct nucleotide sequences in the sample also encode this CDR3.

Some clones are missing from TCRdb's copy, which holds only in-frame ones; the method was immunoSEQ multiplex PCR. The sample yields 35,000 or so clones, around 90% seen once. This receptor was identified in a female donor in good health, enrolled as a control in a pregnancy study. This material consisted of CD4+ T cells from peripheral blood mononuclear cells, taken after pregnancy.

CDR3 sequence (DNA): TGTGCCAGCAGTTACCGGCAGGGAGGGGGCTACACCTTC. Residues: CASSYRQGGGYTF. V usage is TRBV6-5 and J usage is TRBJ1-2; a weak D match, TRBD1 (5 bases). The CDR3 is made up of 13 amino acids. Per germline, CDR1 MNHEY and CDR2 SVGAGI. V dropped 2 bases and J dropped 8 bases, with 12 bases sitting between them.